This T cell receptor (beta chain) came from a study of cytomegalovirus exposure and HLA in healthy donors. Study results and limitations: There were reportedly fewer N-insertions in an Asian-associated ancestry cluster than the roughly 610-donor mean, in a later analysis. Researchers catalogued 160 or so TCR beta chains as cytomegalovirus-associated.

Details on this clone: Its antigen is as yet unknown.

V dropped 1 base and J dropped 2 bases, with 9 bases sitting between them. The germline gives CDR1 SEHNR, CDR2 FQNEAQ (reference sequence). This CDR3 contains 15 residues. 60 Vbeta and 13 Jbeta primers were used in PCR. The repertoire was sequenced with immunoSEQ multiplex PCR; TCRdb's copy has only in-frame clones and lacks some. Its table records 150,000 or so clones. The material sequenced was PBMCs. The clonotype originates from a woman aged 45-59 years in good health and CMV-seronegative. The chain joins TRBV7-9 to TRBJ1-5; no firm D call. CDR3 region: CASSLGEVGNQPQHF. The CDR3 DNA is TGTGCCAGCAGCTTAGGGGAGGTGGGCAATCAGCCCCAGCATTTT.